The 10 T cell receptor beta chains below all came from one sample that was sequenced in a study of T cells after yellow fever vaccination. TCRdb processed the 5' RACE reads anew with MiXCR; each CDR3 protein has one entry. The data show a few hundred thousand distinct CDR3 sequences, with roughly 4% seen just once and just under 25% held by the top ten. The sequenced sample was PBMCs, obtained 5 days after the yellow fever booster vaccination. The receptors stem from a man aged 18-30 years who received the YFV17D yellow fever vaccine.

This clonotype occurred many times. This chain connects TRBV7-9 to TRBJ1-2; D call uncertain. Per the germline V gene, CDR1 is SEHNR and CDR2 is FQNEAQ (reference sequence). Trimming removed 8 bases from V and 8 bases from J, with 21 bases in between. The CDR3 runs to 14 residues. This CDR3 is CASGRTDGLQGYTF. In DNA, the CDR3 is TGTGCCAGCGGCAGAACGGACGGACTCCAGGGCTACACCTTC.

This rearrangement joins TRBV4-3 to TRBJ2-5; D may be TRBD1 (5 bases). Trimming shortened V by 2 bases and J by 1 base, and 11 bases separated the two germline ends. CDR1 and CDR2 (germline): LGHNA, YSLEER. This CDR3 spans 15 amino acids. The CDR3 reads CASSQYAGSQETQYF. The CDR3 DNA reads as TGCGCCAGCAGCCAATACGCAGGGTCCCAAGAGACCCAGTACTTC.

This chain links TRBV7-6 with TRBJ2-5; TRBD1 aligns across 9 bases. Looked up from germline, CDR1 is SGHVS and CDR2 is FNYEAQ. The CDR3 runs to 14 residues. J gave up 5 bases and V 3 bases, and 4 bases lay outside the gene matches. CDR3 in amino acids: CASSFGTGSETQYF. CDR3 sequence (DNA): TGTGCCAGCAGCTTTGGGACAGGGTCGGAGACCCAGTACTTC.

The rearrangement links TRBV20-1 to TRBJ2-7; D may correspond to TRBD1 or TRBD2 (5 bases each). This CDR3 region has 13 residues. CDR1 and CDR2 (germline): DFQATT, SNEGSKA (reference sequence). V was cut by 0 bases and J by 0 bases, with 6 bases left in between. The CDR3 reads CSARDGTSYEQYF. The CDR3 DNA is TGCAGTGCTAGAGATGGGACCTCCTACGAGCAGTACTTC.

The gene calls are TRBV7-8 and TRBJ2-7, with 9 bases lining up with TRBD1. The V and J ends lost 5 bases and 7 bases, in that order; junction bases with no gene match: 12. In germline, CDR1 is SGHVS, CDR2 FQNEAQ. The CDR3 runs to 15 residues. CDR3 in amino acids: CASSTGQGTRKEQYF. The CDR3 DNA reads as TGTGCCAGCAGCACGGGACAGGGAACTCGTAAGGAGCAGTACTTC.

Only a few counts were recorded for this clonotype. The chain has TRBV9 and TRBJ2-3; D not certain. CDR1 is SGDLS and CDR2 is YYNGEE in the germline V gene. The CDR3 totals 14 residues. Trimming stripped 0 bases from V and 7 bases from J, with 12 bases between. The DNA for the CDR3 is TGTGCCAGCAGCGTAGCTAGGCTCGCTAATACGCAGTATTTT. Its protein is CASSVARLANTQYF.

This rearrangement joins TRBV5-4 to TRBJ2-3; D call uncertain. Per germline, CDR1 SGHNT and CDR2 YYREEE (reference sequence). V was shortened by 6 bases and J by 1 base, with 9 bases between the two germline ends. CDR3 length equals 13 residues. Here the CDR3 DNA reads TGTGCCAGCACCACCGTGGGCACAGATACGCAGTATTTT. It is translated as CASTTVGTDTQYF.

The sample holds many counts of this clonotype. This chain links TRBV5-5 with TRBJ1-6, with no clear D. The CDR3 is 11 amino acids. The germline CDR1 and CDR2 sequences are SGHKS and YYEKEE (reference sequence). V gave up 1 base and J gave up 10 bases, with 3 bases separating them. The CDR3 here is CASSLYSPLHF. CDR3 nucleotides: TGTGCCAGCAGCTTGTACTCACCCCTCCACTTT.

This clonotype was found a few times. This sequence joins TRBV24-1 and TRBJ2-7, with D tentatively TRBD1 or TRBD2 (5 bases each). This CDR3 has 16 residues. Germline V gene sequence: CDR1 KGHDR, CDR2 SFDVKD. V was shortened by 3 bases and J by 7 bases, with 21 bases between the two germline ends. CDR3 in DNA: TGTGCCACCAGTGATGGTCGTCTGGCTGACGAGGGGGAGCAGTACTTC. This gives the protein CATSDGRLADEGEQYF.

V gene TRBV18 combines with J gene TRBJ2-5; D might be TRBD2 (5 bases). The V gene's germline CDR1 is KGHSH and CDR2 LQKENI. V lost 2 bases, J lost 5 bases, and 12 bases lay in between. The CDR3 sequence is 14 residues long. This CDR3 is CASSPRFGKETQYF. The CDR3 DNA sequence: TGTGCCAGCTCACCAAGGTTCGGGAAGGAGACCCAGTACTTC.